This T cell receptor beta chain was captured by sequencing in a study of regulatory T cells in long-lasting Graves disease. This CDR3 spans 14 amino acids. V was pared by 4 bases and J by 2 bases, with 13 bases between. Germline values: CDR1 SGHDT, CDR2 YYEEEE. Time point here: newly diagnosed GD, antithyroid drugs for less than 3 months. Making the TCR library involved RNA that had been extracted from PBMCs. General observations from the study: It was in persistent disease that TRBV28, TRBJ1-2 and TRBJ2-5 were favored.

Combining iRepertoire HTBI primers with Arm-PCR of CDR3 regions, the authors built TCR beta libraries. In TCRdb, the multiplex PCR reads were re-called with MiXCR into one record per CDR3 protein. The data hold roughly 610,000 distinct CDR3 sequences, with 15% to 20% observed a single time. At least ten counts were recorded for this clonotype. Its antigen is as yet unknown. These same data were also listed under a study on T cells in Graves' hyperthyroidism and ophthalmopathy.

The sequence was obtained from a young man with Graves disease. V is TRBV5-6 and J is TRBJ2-7; no reliable D call. The specimen comprised peripheral blood mononuclear cells (PBMCs), sampled at new diagnosis, from a patient treated with antithyroid drugs. CDR3 nucleotide sequence: TGTGCCAGCAGCCGAGACACGATTGCCTACGAGCAGTACTTC. Translation gives CASSRDTIAYEQYF.